There are many counts of the clone carrying this TCR beta chain. Its antigen remains unknown. TCRdb re-called the reads with MiXCR, one entry per CDR3 protein. The sample yields around 350,000 distinct CDR3 sequences, about a sixth seen once. This sample was included in a study of T cell repertoires in cytomegalovirus infection. Study context: Public TCR beta signatures indicated both CMV infection and matching HLA type.

Study observations and caveats: Totalled public TCR beta family frequency picked out people who carried CMV plus the relevant HLA. HLA-C-restricted CMV-specific TCR beta clonotypes prevailed in the ex vivo response.

V was cut by 7 bases and J by 2 bases, with 11 bases left in between. CDR1 is KGHDR, CDR2 SFDVKD, per germline. This CDR3 has 14 amino acids. This clonotype originated in a human donor in good health (CMV status not recorded). Some clones in this sample may be carry-over from other donors' samples. The specimen sequenced was PBMCs. This chain links TRBV24-1 with TRBJ1-5; D unclear. The CDR3 reads CATRAGVGNQPQHF. CDR3 sequence (DNA): TGTGCCACCAGGGCCGGAGTTGGCAATCAGCCCCAGCATTTT.